The 25 T cell receptor beta chains given below trace back to one sample, sequenced in a study of blood T cell repertoires in COVID-19. Profiling relied on immunoSEQ multiplex PCR, and the TCRdb table lists in-frame clones only, not all of them. The repertoire holds around 260,000 clones, with over 75% as singletons. The sequencing input was peripheral blood. These receptor sequences come from a woman in her seventies with COVID-19, enrolled during active disease.

This sequence joins TRBV5-1 and TRBJ2-7; 9 nucleotides match TRBD2. Germline CDR1 reads SGHRS; CDR2 reads YFSETQ. After removal of 2 bases from V and 0 bases from J, the junction contained 3 bases not matched to a gene. The CDR3 is made up of 15 amino acids. The CDR3 spells CASSLDSGSSYEQYF. CDR3 in DNA: TGCGCCAGCAGCTTAGATAGCGGGAGCTCCTACGAGCAGTACTTC.

The genes are TRBV7-2 and TRBJ1-5; TRBD1 is a possible D gene (6 bases). Trimming left V 5 bases short and J 4 bases short, with 9 bases between. Germline V gene lookup returns CDR1 SGHTA and CDR2 FQGNSA. The CDR3 runs to 13 residues. CDR3 bases: TGTGCCAGCAGCACGGACAGTAATCAGCCCCAGCATTTT. It is translated as CASSTDSNQPQHF.

The genes are TRBV28 and TRBJ1-6; possible D gene TRBD1, 6 bases. The V end was cut by 6 bases, the J end by 8 bases, with 14 bases between. Per germline, CDR1 MDHEN and CDR2 SYDVKM. CDR3 size: 14 residues. CDR3 sequence (DNA): TGTGCCAGCAGGTTGACGGGACAACATTCACCCCTCCACTTT. It translates to CASRLTGQHSPLHF.

In its sample, this clone was seen once. This chain joins TRBV6-2 or TRBV6-3 and TRBJ2-7; TRBD2 might be the D (5 bases). This CDR3 region has 13 residues. The ends were cut back, 0 bases at V and 3 bases at J, with 6 bases in the middle. Germline CDR1 is MNHEY and CDR2 is SVGEGT. DNA for the CDR3: TGTGCCAGCAGTTACTCGGACTTCTACGAGCAGTACTTC. It is translated as CASSYSDFYEQYF.

This sequence joins TRBV6-6 and TRBJ2-7; 7 bases are a match to TRBD2. The germline gives CDR1 MNHNY, CDR2 SVGAGI (reference sequence). Losses at the gene ends were 7 bases for V and 5 bases for J; bases not matched to a gene: 8. The length of the CDR3 is 13 residues. CDR3 residues: CASTIGRTNEQYF. CDR3 coding DNA: TGTGCCAGCACTATCGGGAGGACTAACGAGCAGTACTTC.

The rearrangement joins TRBV2 to TRBJ2-7, with D tentatively TRBD1 (6 bases). The CDR3 is 14 residues long. Germline V gene lookup returns CDR1 SNHLY and CDR2 FYNNEI. Trimming stripped 1 base from V and 5 bases from J, with 12 bases between. The CDR3 DNA reads TGTGCCAGCAGTGAAGTGGACAGTCTGCACGAGCAGTACTTC. Translating gives CASSEVDSLHEQYF.

This clone came up once. The CDR3 DNA reads as TGCGCCAGCAGCTTGTGGGGGACAGGGCAATCACCCCTCCACTTT. Its protein is CASSLWGTGQSPLHF. The V and J genes are TRBV5-1 and TRBJ1-6; 9 bases fit TRBD1. The CDR3 extends over 15 amino acids. J gave up 10 bases and V 1 base, and 6 bases lay outside the gene matches. From germline, CDR1 is SGHRS and CDR2 YFSETQ.

The V call is TRBV7-2, the J call TRBJ2-3, with TRBD2 matching over 15 bases. CDR3 length: 17 amino acids. With 4 bases clipped from V and 1 base from J, the junction kept 3 bases outside the gene matches. Germline loops: CDR1 SGHTA, CDR2 FQGNSA. This CDR3 is CASSWTSGGGRTDTQYF. The CDR3 DNA sequence: TGTGCCAGCAGCTGGACTAGCGGGGGGGGGCGCACAGATACGCAGTATTTT.

V usage is TRBV9 and J usage is TRBJ1-3; 9 bases line up with TRBD1. From germline, CDR1 is SGDLS and CDR2 YYNGEE. CDR3 length: 18 amino acids. The ends lost 1 base at V and 0 bases at J; junction bases unmatched: 8. CDR3 coding DNA: TGTGCCAGCAGCGTAAGTCCACAGGGGGCTCTCTCTGGAAACACCATATATTTT. Translating gives CASSVSPQGALSGNTIYF.

The chain links TRBV6-5 to TRBJ1-4; 7 bases align to TRBD1. Germline CDR1 is MNHEY and CDR2 is SVGAGI. The CDR3 has 15 residues. Trimming took 6 bases from V and 3 from J; bases not matched to a gene: 7. The CDR3 DNA reads TGTGCCAGCAGACAAAACAGGGGTGCTAATGAAAAACTGTTTTTT. Translated, it gives CASRQNRGANEKLFF.

Details on this clone: A much larger clone sits a single nucleotide away, making a read error possible. The chain recombines TRBV27 with TRBJ1-1; D is possibly TRBD1 (5 bases). Germline CDR1 MNHEY, CDR2 SMNVEV (reference sequence). Trimming stripped 4 bases from V and 4 bases from J, with 10 bases between. This CDR3 region has 13 residues. Written as DNA, the CDR3 is TGTGCCAGCAGTTATCAGGGATCCACTGAAGCTTTCTTT. This sequence encodes CASSYQGSTEAFF.

The chain has TRBV9 and TRBJ2-1; TRBD2 might be the D (5 bases). The V and J ends lost 0 bases and 4 bases respectively, with 11 bases between them. This CDR3 spans 15 amino acids. Looked up from germline, CDR1 is SGDLS and CDR2 is YYNGEE. CDR3 loop: CASSVASGNYNEQFF. The DNA of the CDR3 is TGTGCCAGCAGCGTAGCGTCGGGGAATTACAATGAGCAGTTCTTC.

The chain has TRBV9 and TRBJ2-1, with 10 positions matching TRBD2. CDR1 SGDLS and CDR2 YYNGEE come from the germline V gene. This CDR3 is built from 15 residues. Trimming at V came to 3 bases and at J to 9 bases, leaving 9 bases not matched to a gene. In DNA form, the CDR3 reads TGTGCCAGCAGCGCACCCAGCGGGAGGGCCTCTGAGCAGTTCTTC. Its translation: CASSAPSGRASEQFF.

The V gene is TRBV6-6, the J gene TRBJ2-5; 7 bases match TRBD1. The CDR3 sequence is 13 residues long. J lost 4 bases, V lost 4 bases, and 3 bases had no gene match. Germline lookup yields CDR1 MNHNY and CDR2 SVGAGI (reference sequence). CDR3 DNA: TGTGCCAGCAGTTGGCCAGGGGGAGAGACCCAGTACTTC. Protein product: CASSWPGGETQYF.

The V call is TRBV7-9, the J call TRBJ2-7; 10 bases align to TRBD1. V shed 4 bases, J shed 1 base, and the junction held 4 bases outside the gene matches. Germline CDR1 reads SEHNR; CDR2 reads FQNEAQ (reference sequence). This CDR3 has 15 amino acids. Here the CDR3 reads CASSSPGQGSYEQYF. Here the CDR3 DNA reads TGTGCCAGCAGCTCCCCGGGACAGGGGTCCTACGAGCAGTACTTC.

This rearrangement joins TRBV4-1 to TRBJ2-5, with TRBD2 identical over 11 bases. Germline V gives CDR1 MGHRA, CDR2 YSYEKL. The CDR3 has 16 amino acids. V lost 0 bases and J lost 5; bases outside the gene matches: 5. CDR3 residues: CASSQDRSGRVETQYF. The CDR3 nucleotides read TGCGCCAGCAGCCAAGATCGTAGCGGGAGGGTGGAGACCCAGTACTTC.

The V and J genes are TRBV3-1 (or the pseudogene TRBV3-2) and TRBJ2-7, with 7 bases that match TRBD2. The J segment lost 3 bases and the V segment lost 4 bases, leaving 12 bases of the junction unmatched. CDR3 size: 16 residues. Germline loops: CDR1 LGHDT, CDR2 YNNKEL (reference sequence). CDR3 amino acids: CASSPYRGSIDYEQYF. In DNA, the CDR3 is TGTGCCAGCAGCCCATACCGCGGGAGCATCGACTACGAGCAGTACTTC.

The V and J genes are TRBV7-9 and TRBJ2-5; no firm D call. Germline loops: CDR1 SEHNR, CDR2 FQNEAQ (reference sequence). Trimming took off 5 bases at V and 3 bases at J, with 7 bases between the two ends. The CDR3 consists of 12 residues. DNA of the CDR3: TGTGCCAGCAGCCGCATAGAAGAGACCCAGTACTTC. The encoded protein is CASSRIEETQYF.

This chain joins TRBV3-1 (or the pseudogene TRBV3-2) and TRBJ2-7; 7 nucleotides match TRBD1. CDR1 LGHDT and CDR2 YNNKEL come from the germline V gene (reference sequence). V was clipped by 4 bases and J by 1 base; unmatched bases: 4. CDR3 length: 14 amino acids. The CDR3: CASSRQGNSYEQYF. The CDR3 DNA is TGTGCCAGCAGCCGACAGGGAAATTCCTACGAGCAGTACTTC.

The gene calls are TRBV19 and TRBJ1-1; D is perhaps TRBD1 (5 bases). The CDR3 spans 13 residues. The germline V and J ends were trimmed by 8 bases and 3 bases, with 13 bases remaining between them. Germline CDR1 LNHDA, CDR2 SQIVND (reference sequence). In DNA, the CDR3 is TGTGCCAGTTCCCGCAGGGAAGACACTGAAGCTTTCTTT. Translating it yields CASSRREDTEAFF.

The chain has TRBV24-1 and TRBJ2-7, with 10 bases fitting TRBD2. This CDR3 has 14 residues. Germline V CDR1 and CDR2: KGHDR, SFDVKD. After removal of 2 bases from V and 4 bases from J, the junction contained 1 base not matched to a gene. The CDR3, as DNA: TGTGCCACCAGTGATTCGGGACTAGCGTACGAGCAGTACTTC. Protein product: CATSDSGLAYEQYF.

Note on this clone: The same CDR3 is also encoded by other DNA sequences in this sample. J is TRBJ1-5 and V is TRBV19; TRBD1 aligns across 7 bases. CDR3 size: 14 residues. In germline, CDR1 is LNHDA, CDR2 SQIVND (reference sequence). The V and J ends lost 7 bases and 5 bases, in that order; junction bases with no gene match: 8. CDR3 DNA sequence: TGTGCCAGTACCCCAGGACAGGCGGATCAGCCCCAGCATTTT. As protein: CASTPGQADQPQHF.

This clone was seen a single time. CDR3 DNA: TGTGCCAGCAGCTTGCCCCCCTCCCACGGACTATTGAAAACAGATACGCAGTATTTT. This encodes CASSLPPSHGLLKTDTQYF. The rearrangement joins TRBV5-4 to TRBJ2-3; maybe TRBD2 (6 bases). V lost 1 base to trimming and J lost 3 bases, with 24 bases between them. This CDR3 comprises 19 residues. CDR1 and CDR2 from the germline V gene are SGHNT and YYREEE (reference sequence).

V gene TRBV30 combines with J gene TRBJ1-2; D gene unclear. The CDR3 is 15 residues long. V was pared by 5 bases and J by 0 bases, with 16 bases between. The germline V gene encodes CDR1 GTSNPN and CDR2 SVGIG (reference sequence). CDR3 sequence: CAWQHGGAPNYGYTF. In DNA form, the CDR3 reads TGTGCCTGGCAGCACGGTGGAGCCCCTAACTATGGCTACACCTTC.

The chain couples TRBV30 to TRBJ1-1; D is perhaps TRBD1 (6 bases). CDR1 is GTSNPN, CDR2 SVGIG, per germline (reference sequence). This CDR3 region has 13 residues. Trimming removed 2 bases from V and 6 bases from J, with 13 bases in between. The CDR3 nucleotides read TGTGCCTGGAGTACTAGGGGGGGCGCTGAAGCTTTCTTT. This encodes CAWSTRGGAEAFF.